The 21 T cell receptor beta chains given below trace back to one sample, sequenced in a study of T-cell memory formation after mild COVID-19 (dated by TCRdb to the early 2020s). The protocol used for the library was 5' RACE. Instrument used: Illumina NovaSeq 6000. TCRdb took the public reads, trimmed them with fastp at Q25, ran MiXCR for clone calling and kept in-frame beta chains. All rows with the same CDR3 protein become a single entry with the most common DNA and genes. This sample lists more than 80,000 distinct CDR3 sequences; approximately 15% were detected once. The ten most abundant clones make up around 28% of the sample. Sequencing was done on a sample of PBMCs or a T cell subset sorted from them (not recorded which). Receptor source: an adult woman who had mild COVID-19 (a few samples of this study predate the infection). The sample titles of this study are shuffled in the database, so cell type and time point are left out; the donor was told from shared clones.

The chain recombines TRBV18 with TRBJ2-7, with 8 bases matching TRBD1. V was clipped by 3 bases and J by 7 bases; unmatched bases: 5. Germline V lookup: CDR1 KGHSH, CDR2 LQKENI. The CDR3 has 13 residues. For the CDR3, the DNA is TGTGCCAGCTCACCTTGGACAGGGCGGGAGCAGTACTTC. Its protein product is CASSPWTGREQYF.

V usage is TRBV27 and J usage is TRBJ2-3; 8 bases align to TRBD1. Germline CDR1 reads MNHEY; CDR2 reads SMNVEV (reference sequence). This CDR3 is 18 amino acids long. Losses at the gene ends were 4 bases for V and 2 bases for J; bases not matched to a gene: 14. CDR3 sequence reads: CASSSTGGSLLLTDTQYF. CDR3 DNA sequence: TGTGCCAGCAGTTCCACAGGGGGATCGCTCCTACTCACAGATACGCAGTATTTT.

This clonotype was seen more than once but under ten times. CDR3 protein: CASSPLGGAYNEQFF. In DNA, the CDR3 is TGTGCCAGCAGCCCCCTTGGGGGCGCCTACAATGAGCAGTTCTTC. This chain uses TRBV7-2 with TRBJ2-1; possible D gene TRBD1, 6 bases. The CDR3 loop spans 15 amino acids. Trimming shortened V by 5 bases and J by 2 bases, and 13 bases separated the two germline ends. Germline assignment: CDR1 SGHTA and CDR2 FQGNSA.

The CDR3 coding sequence is TGTGCCAGTAGTGCGAGCGGGTACGAGCAGTACTTC. Protein: CASSASGYEQYF. This chain links TRBV19 with TRBJ2-7; D is perhaps TRBD2 (6 bases). Germline lookup yields CDR1 LNHDA and CDR2 SQIVND (reference sequence). Between the trimmed V and J ends, which lost 5 bases and 4 bases, there was a span of 9 bases. The CDR3 is 12 residues long.

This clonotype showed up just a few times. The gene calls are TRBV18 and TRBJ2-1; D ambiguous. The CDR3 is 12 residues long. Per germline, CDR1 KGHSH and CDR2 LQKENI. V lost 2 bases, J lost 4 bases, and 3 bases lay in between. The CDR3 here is CASSPRYNEQFF. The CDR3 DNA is TGTGCCAGCTCACCAAGATACAATGAGCAGTTCTTC.

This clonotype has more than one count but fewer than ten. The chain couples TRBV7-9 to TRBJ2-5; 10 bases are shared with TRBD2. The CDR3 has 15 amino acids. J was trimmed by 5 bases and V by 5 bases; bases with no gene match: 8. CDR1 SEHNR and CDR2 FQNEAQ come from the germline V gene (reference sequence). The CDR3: CASSAVAGGYETQYF. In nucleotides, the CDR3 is TGTGCCAGCAGCGCCGTAGCGGGAGGATATGAGACCCAGTACTTC.

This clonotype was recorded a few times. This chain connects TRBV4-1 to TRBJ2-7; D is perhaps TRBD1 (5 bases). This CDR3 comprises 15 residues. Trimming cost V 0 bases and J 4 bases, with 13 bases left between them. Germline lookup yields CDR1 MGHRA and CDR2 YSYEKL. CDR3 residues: CASSQEIRQGYEQYF. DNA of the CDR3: TGCGCCAGCAGCCAAGAAATAAGGCAGGGTTACGAGCAGTACTTC.

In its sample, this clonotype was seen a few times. CDR3 region: CASSRIPRTFSRTDTQYF. The CDR3 region has the DNA TGTGCCAGCAGCCGTATTCCAAGGACATTCTCGAGGACAGATACGCAGTATTTT. The chain is built from TRBV7-9 and TRBJ2-3, with D tentatively TRBD1 (5 bases). The V end was cut by 5 bases, the J end by 3 bases, with 24 bases between. The length of the CDR3 is 18 residues. From germline, CDR1 is SEHNR and CDR2 FQNEAQ (reference sequence).

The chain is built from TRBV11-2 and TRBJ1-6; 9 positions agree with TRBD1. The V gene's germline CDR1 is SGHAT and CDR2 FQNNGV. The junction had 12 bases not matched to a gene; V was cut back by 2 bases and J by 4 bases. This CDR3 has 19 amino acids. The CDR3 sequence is CASSLRGRQGEAYNSPLHF. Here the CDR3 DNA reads TGTGCCAGCAGCTTACGGGGACGACAGGGGGAGGCATATAATTCACCCCTCCACTTT. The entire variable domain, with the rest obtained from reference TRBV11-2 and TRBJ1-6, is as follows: EAGVAQSPRYKIIEKRQSVAFWCNPISGHATLYWYQQILGQGPKLLIQFQNNGVVDDSQLPKDRFSAERLKGVDSTLKIQPAKLEDSAVYLCASSLRGRQGEAYNSPLHFGNGTRLTVT.

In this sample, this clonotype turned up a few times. The CDR3 loop is CASRTGGADTQYF. The CDR3, as DNA: TGTGCCAGCAGAACAGGGGGCGCAGATACGCAGTATTTT. This sequence joins TRBV12-3 or TRBV12-4 and TRBJ2-3, with 9 positions matching TRBD1. The CDR3 spans 13 residues. Unmatched junction bases numbered 2, after V lost 6 bases and J lost 4 bases.

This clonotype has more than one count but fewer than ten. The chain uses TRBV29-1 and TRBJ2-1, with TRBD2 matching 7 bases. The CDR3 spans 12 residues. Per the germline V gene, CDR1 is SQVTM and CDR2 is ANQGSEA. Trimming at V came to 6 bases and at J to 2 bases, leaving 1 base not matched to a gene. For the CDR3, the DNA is TGCAGCGTCCGGGGGGCCTACAATGAGCAGTTCTTC. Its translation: CSVRGAYNEQFF.

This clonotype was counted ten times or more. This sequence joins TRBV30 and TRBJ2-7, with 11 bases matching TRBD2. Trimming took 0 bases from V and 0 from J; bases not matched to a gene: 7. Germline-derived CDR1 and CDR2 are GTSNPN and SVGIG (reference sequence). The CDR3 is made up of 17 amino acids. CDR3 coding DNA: TGTGCCTGGAGTGTACTTGGCGGACTAGCGGGCTCCTACGAGCAGTACTTC. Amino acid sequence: CAWSVLGGLAGSYEQYF.

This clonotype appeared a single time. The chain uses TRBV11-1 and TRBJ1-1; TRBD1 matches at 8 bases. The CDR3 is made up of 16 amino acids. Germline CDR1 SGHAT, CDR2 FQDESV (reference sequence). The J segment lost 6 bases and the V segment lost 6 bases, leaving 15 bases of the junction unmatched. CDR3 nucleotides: TGTGCCAGCAGGGGAGGACAGGGATACGTGAGCGCTGAAGCTTTCTTT. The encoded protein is CASRGGQGYVSAEAFF.

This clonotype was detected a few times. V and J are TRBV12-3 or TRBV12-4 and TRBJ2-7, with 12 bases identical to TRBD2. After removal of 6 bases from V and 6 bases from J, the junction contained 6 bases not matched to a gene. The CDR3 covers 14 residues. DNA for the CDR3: TGTGCCAGCAGCCCGACTAGCGGGGGCCTCGAGCAGTACTTC. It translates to CASSPTSGGLEQYF.

For the CDR3, the DNA is TGTGCCAGCACCCTTACGACAGGGAGCTCCTACGAGCAGTACTTC. Translated: CASTLTTGSSYEQYF. The chain has TRBV2 and TRBJ2-7, with 7 bases identical to TRBD1. CDR3 length: 15 amino acids. Germline V gene data show CDR1 as SNHLY and CDR2 as FYNNEI. The ends lost 7 bases at V and 0 bases at J; junction bases unmatched: 9.

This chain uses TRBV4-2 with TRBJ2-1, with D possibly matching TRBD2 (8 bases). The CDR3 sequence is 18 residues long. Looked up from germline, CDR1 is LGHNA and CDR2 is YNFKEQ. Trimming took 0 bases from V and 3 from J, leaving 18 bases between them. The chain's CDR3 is CASSQDRGQRGIYNEQFF. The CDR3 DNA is TGTGCCAGCAGCCAAGATAGGGGGCAGCGGGGGATCTACAATGAGCAGTTCTTC.

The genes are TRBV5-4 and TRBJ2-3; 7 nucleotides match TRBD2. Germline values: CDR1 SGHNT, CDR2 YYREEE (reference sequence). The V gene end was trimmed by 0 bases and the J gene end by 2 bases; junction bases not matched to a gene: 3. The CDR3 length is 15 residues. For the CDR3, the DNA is TGTGCCAGCAGCTTGGACGGGGGGTACACAGATACGCAGTATTTT. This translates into CASSLDGGYTDTQYF.

CDR3 nucleotide sequence: TGTGCCAGCAGTACGAGGATGGAGGTCCCCCAAGAGACCCAGTACTTC. Its protein is CASSTRMEVPQETQYF. The V and J genes are TRBV6-5 and TRBJ2-5; TRBD2 is a possible D gene (5 bases). CDR3 length: 16 residues. The germline gives CDR1 MNHEY, CDR2 SVGAGI. Trimming removed 5 bases at V and 1 base at J, with 17 bases between.

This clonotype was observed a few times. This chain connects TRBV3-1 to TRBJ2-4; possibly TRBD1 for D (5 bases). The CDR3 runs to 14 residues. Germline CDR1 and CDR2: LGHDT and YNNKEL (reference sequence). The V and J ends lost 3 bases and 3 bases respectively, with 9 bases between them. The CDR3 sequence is CASSQTTDKNIQYF. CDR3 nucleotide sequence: TGTGCCAGCAGCCAGACGACAGACAAAAACATTCAGTACTTC.

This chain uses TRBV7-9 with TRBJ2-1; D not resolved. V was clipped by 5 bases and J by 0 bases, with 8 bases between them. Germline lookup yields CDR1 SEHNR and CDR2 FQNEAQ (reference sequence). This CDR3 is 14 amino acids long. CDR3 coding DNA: TGTGCCAGCAGCCCAGTAAGCTCCTACAATGAGCAGTTCTTC. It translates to CASSPVSSYNEQFF. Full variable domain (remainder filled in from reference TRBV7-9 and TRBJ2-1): DTGVSQNPRHKITKRGQNVTFRCDPISEHNRLYWYRQTLGQGPEFLTYFQNEAQLEKSRLLSDRFSAERPKGSFSTLEIQRTEQGDSAMYLCASSPVSSYNEQFFGPGTRLTVL.

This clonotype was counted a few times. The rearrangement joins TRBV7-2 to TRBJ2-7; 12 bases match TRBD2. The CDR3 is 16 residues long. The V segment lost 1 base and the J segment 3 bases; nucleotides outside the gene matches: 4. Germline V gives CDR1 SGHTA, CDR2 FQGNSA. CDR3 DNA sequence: TGTGCCAGCAGCTTAGAACTAGCGGGAGGCTACTACGAGCAGTACTTC. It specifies CASSLELAGGYYEQYF.